The present T cell receptor beta chain was sequenced within a study of regulatory T cells in long-lasting Graves disease. Overall study context: Antithyroid drugs had been given to newly diagnosed Graves' patients for under 3 months. The study, taken as a whole, reports: The small sample size may have reduced accuracy.

Building the TCR beta libraries relied on iRepertoire HTBI primers, and CDR3 regions underwent Arm-PCR. TCRdb recomputed calls from the multiplex PCR reads with MiXCR, one row per CDR3 protein. The data hold 400,000 to 450,000 distinct CDR3 sequences, with over 15% observed a single time. Germline CDR1 DFQATT, CDR2 SNEGSKA (reference sequence). J lost 2 bases, V lost 5 bases, and 6 bases had no gene match. The CDR3 sequence is 13 residues long. There are many counts of this clonotype. As yet, its antigen is unknown. Time point denoted: newly diagnosed GD, antithyroid drugs for less than 3 months. RNA from PBMCs was the source of the TCR library. These sequences were also reported in another study, on T cells in Graves' hyperthyroidism and ophthalmopathy. That source adds: Clonotypes that were expanded in thyroid above 0.001 mostly appeared in blood too.

This TCR derives from a woman aged 25-40 years with Graves disease. The sequencing here drew on peripheral blood mononuclear cells (PBMCs), taken at new diagnosis, from a patient treated with antithyroid drugs. V gene TRBV20-1 combines with J gene TRBJ2-7; 7 bases are shared with TRBD1. The CDR3 loop reads CSAGDSSPYEQYF. The DNA of the CDR3 is TGCAGTGCTGGGGACAGCTCACCCTACGAGCAGTACTTC.